This T cell receptor (beta chain) was captured by sequencing in a study of naive and memory T cell subsets. Points from the study as a whole: From naive to CM, EM and EMRA, diversity decreased and Gini increased.

An equimolar mix of two oligonucleotides served as the beta constant-region primer for TRBC1 and TRBC2. Four rounds of PCR amplified the ligated cDNA using nested alpha and beta constant-region primers plus SP2. A 12-nucleotide UMI and the SP2 primer were added to the cDNA 3' end by oligonucleotide ligation. TCRdb re-analysed the UMI-ligation and nested PCR reads in MiXCR, keeping a single row per CDR3 protein. The table includes 130,000 or so distinct CDR3 sequences, 35% to 40% detected once. A note on this clonotype: No antigen is known for it.

After CD4 positive bead selection, the CD4-negative fraction gave CD8 T cells. Trimming left V 7 bases short and J 3 bases short, with 17 bases between. Germline assignment: CDR1 MDHEN and CDR2 SYDVKM. There are 15 residues in the CDR3. The receptor was isolated from a human donor in good health. The specimen was central memory CD4+ T cells from blood. The chain carries TRBV28 and TRBJ2-3; D possibly corresponds to TRBD1 (6 bases). Here the CDR3 DNA reads TGTGCCAGCAACCGGGACACCACTGGGACAGATACGCAGTATTTT. Encoded protein: CASNRDTTGTDTQYF.